The next 21 T cell receptor beta chains were all read from a single sample in a study of shared clonotypes between healthy human individuals. The table came from immunoSEQ multiplex PCR; TCRdb's copy has only in-frame clones and leaves some out. The profile shows about 1 million clones, around 74% of them singletons. The sequencing sample was made of memory CD4+ T cells sorted from blood. The subset is: CD45RA-negative fraction. These receptors originate from a man aged 18-30 years in good health.

To note about this clone: The same CDR3 arises from other DNA sequences in this sample as well. The chain links TRBV5-4 to TRBJ1-2; possible D gene TRBD1, 6 bases. This CDR3 is built from 14 residues. Germline V lookup: CDR1 SGHNT, CDR2 YYREEE (reference sequence). V lost 0 bases, J lost 4 bases, and 10 bases lay in between. This CDR3 is CASSLDGGGYGYTF. The CDR3 DNA reads as TGTGCCAGCAGCTTGGATGGGGGCGGCTATGGCTACACCTTC.

V usage is TRBV18 and J usage is TRBJ2-7; D call uncertain. This CDR3 has 13 residues. Germline-derived CDR1 and CDR2 are KGHSH and LQKENI. The V end was cut by 0 bases, the J end by 2 bases, with 5 bases between. The CDR3 region is CASSPPSPYEQYF. The CDR3 nucleotides are TGTGCCAGCTCACCACCTAGCCCCTACGAGCAGTACTTC.

Worth noting for this clone: Relative to the germline gene, one junction end is altered; a read error may explain this. The J gene is TRBJ1-2, the V gene TRBV10-2; D remains ambiguous. Per germline, CDR1 WSHSY and CDR2 SAAADI. The CDR3 covers 13 residues. In DNA form, the CDR3 reads TGTGCCATCAGTCGGGATTCTAACTATGGCTACACCTTC. As protein: CAISRDSNYGYTF.

As for this clone: Other nucleotide sequences in the sample specify the same CDR3. This rearrangement joins TRBV30 to TRBJ1-3; D gene ambiguous. Trimming removed 2 bases from V and 2 bases from J, with 7 bases in between. CDR1 and CDR2 from the germline V gene are GTSNPN and SVGIG (reference sequence). CDR3 length: 13 residues. The CDR3 DNA reads as TGTGCCTGGAGTAGGGATCCTGGAAACACCATATATTTT. Its translation is CAWSRDPGNTIYF.

The V call is TRBV6-5, the J call TRBJ2-5; D tentatively reads TRBD1 or TRBD2 (5 bases each). Germline CDR1 and CDR2: MNHEY and SVGAGI. The CDR3 runs 13 residues. V was clipped by 5 bases and J by 8 bases, with 15 bases between them. The CDR3 region is CASSRTLGETQYF. For the CDR3, the DNA is TGTGCCAGCAGTAGGACCCTGGGGGAAACCCAGTACTTC.

This chain uses TRBV6-4 with TRBJ1-4; a weak D match, TRBD1 (6 bases). The ends were cut back, 6 bases at V and 1 base at J, with 12 bases in the middle. CDR3 length: 15 residues. CDR1 MRHNA and CDR2 SNTAGT come from the germline V gene. CDR3 sequence reads: CASRQGRETNEKLFF. CDR3 coding DNA: TGTGCCAGCAGGCAGGGGAGGGAAACTAATGAAAAACTGTTTTTT.

This sequence joins TRBV18 and TRBJ1-6; 12 bases match TRBD1. After removal of 3 bases from V and 2 bases from J, the junction contained 2 bases not matched to a gene. The CDR3 spans 17 residues. Per the germline V gene, CDR1 is KGHSH and CDR2 is LQKENI. The CDR3 is CASSPGQGAPYNSPLHF. The CDR3 DNA reads TGTGCCAGCTCACCGGGACAGGGGGCACCCTATAATTCACCCCTCCACTTT.

The chain is built from TRBV9 and TRBJ2-7; weak D call: TRBD1 (6 bases). The CDR3 runs to 14 residues. CDR1 SGDLS and CDR2 YYNGEE come from the germline V gene. V shed 4 bases and J shed 0 bases, with 11 bases lying between them. CDR3: CASSFRDNSYEQYF. CDR3 nucleotide sequence: TGTGCCAGCAGCTTCCGGGACAACTCCTACGAGCAGTACTTC.

This chain links TRBV4-1 with TRBJ2-1; D ambiguous. The CDR3 sequence is 16 residues long. Germline values: CDR1 MGHRA, CDR2 YSYEKL. Trimming took off 1 base at V and 6 bases at J, with 16 bases between the two ends. This chain's CDR3 is CASSQGLIGYSNEQFF. The CDR3 nucleotides are TGCGCCAGCAGCCAAGGATTAATAGGCTATTCCAATGAGCAGTTCTTC.

The gene calls are TRBV2 and TRBJ2-2; 7 bases are shared with TRBD1. This CDR3 is built from 14 residues. The germline gives CDR1 SNHLY, CDR2 FYNNEI. V trimming: 10 bases; J trimming: 1 base; junction bases outside the gene matches: 6. The CDR3 here is CATTRDRNTGELFF. DNA for the CDR3: TGTGCCACCACCCGGGACAGGAACACCGGGGAGCTGTTTTTT.

The genes are TRBV5-1 and TRBJ2-2; 10 bases map to TRBD1. This CDR3 contains 18 residues. J gave up 4 bases and V 1 base, and 10 bases lay outside the gene matches. Germline V gene data show CDR1 as SGHRS and CDR2 as YFSETQ. CDR3 DNA sequence: TGCGCCAGCAGCTTGAATAGATGGGGACAGGGGAGCACCGGGGAGCTGTTTTTT. As protein: CASSLNRWGQGSTGELFF.

On this clone itself: A far bigger clonotype differs at one base, so this is likely a read error. This chain connects TRBV5-1 to TRBJ2-7; D unresolved. The CDR3 spans 11 residues. Germline V gives CDR1 SGHRS, CDR2 YFSETQ. Trimming removed 3 bases from V and 3 bases from J, with 4 bases in between. The CDR3, as DNA: TGCGCCAGCAGCTCCTACTACGAGCAGTACTTC. Translating gives CASSSYYEQYF.

The chain links TRBV11-2 to TRBJ2-4; D unresolved. V was pared by 3 bases and J by 0 bases, with 9 bases between. The CDR3 length is 15 residues. Germline lookup yields CDR1 SGHAT and CDR2 FQNNGV. The CDR3 DNA reads TGTGCCAGCAGCTTGGCGGCGGAAGCCAAAAACATTCAGTACTTC. Translating it yields CASSLAAEAKNIQYF.

The J gene is TRBJ2-2, the V gene TRBV10-3; D might be TRBD1 (6 bases). Germline lookup yields CDR1 ENHRY and CDR2 SYGVKD. This CDR3 comprises 15 residues. The V and J ends lost 6 bases and 2 bases respectively, with 13 bases between them. The CDR3 loop is CAISRGQLNTGELFF. Here the CDR3 DNA reads TGTGCCATCAGCCGCGGACAGCTTAACACCGGGGAGCTGTTTTTT.

V usage is TRBV29-1 and J usage is TRBJ1-2; 11 bases are shared with TRBD1. Germline assignment: CDR1 SQVTM and CDR2 ANQGSEA. The J segment lost 6 bases and the V segment lost 6 bases, leaving 12 bases of the junction unmatched. The CDR3 is 15 amino acids. CDR3 loop: CSVFEHGTGGDGYTF. As DNA, the CDR3 is TGCAGCGTCTTCGAACATGGGACAGGGGGAGATGGCTACACCTTC.

Remarks on this clone: The sample carries other DNA sequences with the same CDR3. The chain has TRBV10-3 and TRBJ2-5; D not resolved. In germline, CDR1 is ENHRY, CDR2 SYGVKD. V dropped 3 bases and J dropped 1 base, with 9 bases sitting between them. The CDR3 contains 14 residues. CDR3 protein: CAISDSRSQETQYF. CDR3 sequence (DNA): TGTGCCATCAGTGATTCCCGGAGCCAAGAGACCCAGTACTTC.

The chain has TRBV12-5 and TRBJ2-7; D may be TRBD2 (6 bases). Trimming pared 6 bases from V and 3 bases from J, leaving 12 bases between. The CDR3 runs to 13 residues. Germline CDR1 and CDR2: LGHNT and FRNRAP. CDR3 loop: CASGTGLFYEQYF. As DNA, the CDR3 is TGTGCTAGTGGCACAGGACTATTCTACGAGCAGTACTTC.

The chain has TRBV30 and TRBJ1-3; D unresolved. Germline V lookup: CDR1 GTSNPN, CDR2 SVGIG (reference sequence). This CDR3 region has 15 residues. Trimming removed 5 bases at V and 1 base at J, with 15 bases between. In nucleotides, the CDR3 is TGTGCCTGGGCGGAAAAGATTTTGTCTGGAAACACCATATATTTT. Its translation is CAWAEKILSGNTIYF. Drawing the rest from reference TRBV30 and TRBJ1-3, the complete variable domain is SQTIHQWPATLVQPVGSPLSLECTVEGTSNPNLYWYRQAAGRGLQLLFYSVGIGQISSEVPQNLSASRPQDRQFILSSKKLLLSDSGFYLCAWAEKILSGNTIYFGEGSWLTVV.

The rearrangement joins TRBV6-1 to TRBJ2-2; D is possibly TRBD2 (6 bases). V lost 8 bases to trimming and J lost 1 base, with 14 bases between them. The CDR3 totals 15 residues. Germline CDR1 and CDR2: MNHNS and SASEGT. In nucleotides, the CDR3 is TGTGCCAGCCCAGCGGAGGGTCGGAACACCGGGGAGCTGTTTTTT. As protein: CASPAEGRNTGELFF.

The chain recombines TRBV11-2 with TRBJ2-5; the match to TRBD2 covers 10 bases. Trimming at V came to 6 bases and at J to 0 bases, leaving 7 bases not matched to a gene. Germline values: CDR1 SGHAT, CDR2 FQNNGV. CDR3 length: 16 amino acids. The CDR3 loop reads CASSLRLAGDQETQYF. In DNA, the CDR3 is TGTGCCAGCAGTTTACGTCTAGCGGGAGACCAAGAGACCCAGTACTTC.

The rearrangement links TRBV7-2 to TRBJ2-1; D perhaps matches TRBD1 (5 bases). This CDR3 is 13 amino acids long. V was pared by 3 bases and J by 11 bases, with 14 bases between. Germline values: CDR1 SGHTA, CDR2 FQGNSA. The CDR3, as DNA: TGTGCCAGCAGCTTGAACAGGCAAGAACAGCAGTTCTTC. Its protein is CASSLNRQEQQFF.